The present TCR beta chain was sequenced within a study of OX40 agonist ivuxolimab in advanced cancers. Study background: Partial responses were achieved by three patients, one with hepatocellular carcinoma and two with cutaneous melanoma. Study results and caveats: Expanded clones were, on average, more numerous in CD8+ T cells than in CD4+.

Measured with immunoSEQ multiplex PCR; TCRdb has only the in-frame clones, and not every one. The data contain almost 80,000 clones, around 90% of them singletons. In the case of this clone: Its target is unknown.

The germline V gene has CDR1 SEHNR and CDR2 FQNEAQ (reference sequence). V lost 5 bases to trimming and J lost 3 bases, with 13 bases between them. There are 14 residues in the CDR3. The chain recombines TRBV7-9 with TRBJ2-5, with D perhaps TRBD1 (6 bases). This TCR derives from an adult with an advanced solid tumor such as melanoma, head and neck, liver or kidney cancer. The specimen comprised CD4+ or CD8+ T cells sorted from blood, sampled in a trial of the OX40 agonist ivuxolimab. The CDR3 nucleotides read TGTGCCAGCAGCATCTTCCAGGGGAAAGAGACCCAGTACTTC. Residues: CASSIFQGKETQYF.